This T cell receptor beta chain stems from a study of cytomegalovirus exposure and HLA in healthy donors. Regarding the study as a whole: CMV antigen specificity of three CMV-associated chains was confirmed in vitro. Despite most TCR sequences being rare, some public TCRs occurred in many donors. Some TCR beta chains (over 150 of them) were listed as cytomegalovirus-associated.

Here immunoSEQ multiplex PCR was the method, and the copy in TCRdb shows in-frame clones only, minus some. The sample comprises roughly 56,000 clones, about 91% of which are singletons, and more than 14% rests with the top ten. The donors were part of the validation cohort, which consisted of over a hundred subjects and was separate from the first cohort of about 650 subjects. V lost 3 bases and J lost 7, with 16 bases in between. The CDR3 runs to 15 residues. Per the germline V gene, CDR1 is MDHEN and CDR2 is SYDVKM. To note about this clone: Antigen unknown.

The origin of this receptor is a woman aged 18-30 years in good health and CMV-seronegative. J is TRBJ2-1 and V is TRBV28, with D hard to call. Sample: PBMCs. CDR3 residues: CASSFRSTTSNEQFF. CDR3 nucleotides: TGTGCCAGCAGTTTTCGGAGTACAACCTCGAATGAGCAGTTCTTC.